Listed here are 8 T cell receptor beta chains from one sample, sequenced in a study of blood T cell repertoires in COVID-19. Produced via immunoSEQ multiplex PCR; TCRdb's table is partial and in-frame only. The sample includes some 150,000 clones, about nine tenths of them seen just once. The sample was peripheral blood. These TCRs come from a woman in her forties or fifties with acute or convalescent COVID-19.

This chain links TRBV3-1 (or the pseudogene TRBV3-2) with TRBJ1-2; no clear D. The CDR3 is made up of 13 amino acids. Trimming cost V 1 base and J 4 bases, with 7 bases left between them. Germline CDR1 reads LGHDT; CDR2 reads YNNKEL (reference sequence). CDR3 DNA: TGTGCCAGCAGCCAAGGTTCATCCTATGGCTACACCTTC. As protein: CASSQGSSYGYTF.

This sequence joins TRBV11-3 and TRBJ2-1; a weak D match, TRBD2 (6 bases). Germline V gene sequence: CDR1 SGHNT, CDR2 YENEEA. Trimming cost V 3 bases and J 7 bases, with 16 bases left between them. The CDR3 extends over 15 amino acids. DNA for the CDR3: TGTGCCAGCAGCTTCGACGGGAGAATAGAAAATGAGCAGTTCTTC. This encodes CASSFDGRIENEQFF. Combining the CDR3 with reference TRBV11-3 and TRBJ2-1 gives the whole variable domain EAGVVQSPRYKIIEKKQPVAFWCNPISGHNTLYWYLQNLGQGPELLIRYENEEAVDDSQLPKDRFSAERLKGVDSTLKIQPAELGDSAVYLCASSFDGRIENEQFFGPGTRLTVL.

The rearrangement links TRBV19 to TRBJ1-3; D possibly corresponds to TRBD1 (6 bases). The CDR3 sequence is 15 residues long. Per the germline V gene, CDR1 is LNHDA and CDR2 is SQIVND (reference sequence). The germline V and J ends were trimmed by 5 bases and 4 bases, with 15 bases remaining between them. CDR3 protein: CASSVTWTAGNTIYF. The CDR3 nucleotides read TGTGCCAGTAGTGTGACTTGGACAGCAGGAAACACCATATATTTT.

V is TRBV5-1 and J is TRBJ2-5, with D perhaps matching TRBD2 (5 bases). This CDR3 comprises 16 residues. The germline V and J ends were trimmed by 2 bases and 5 bases, with 19 bases remaining between them. In germline, CDR1 is SGHRS, CDR2 YFSETQ. The CDR3 region is CASSFSGLEGGETQYF. The CDR3 coding sequence is TGCGCCAGCAGCTTTTCCGGCCTTGAGGGTGGGGAGACCCAGTACTTC.

This clone was seen a few times. V and J are TRBV2 and TRBJ1-5, with TRBD1 matching 9 bases. CDR3 length: 16 residues. Germline V CDR1 and CDR2: SNHLY, FYNNEI. With V trimmed by 6 bases and J by 0 bases, 6 bases remained unmatched. The CDR3 DNA is TGTGCCAGCAGACGGACGGACAGGGGTAGCAATCAGCCCCAGCATTTT. Protein: CASRRTDRGSNQPQHF.

This clone was seen a few times. J is TRBJ2-7 and V is TRBV7-3, with D perhaps TRBD2 (7 bases). This CDR3 spans 14 amino acids. Trimming stripped 5 bases from V and 0 bases from J, with 11 bases between. CDR1 and CDR2 from the germline V gene are SGHTA and FQGTGA. The CDR3 bases are TGTGCCAGCAGCGGGGGGGCCAGCTCCTACGAGCAGTACTTC. It yields the protein CASSGGASSYEQYF.

The chain has TRBV9 and TRBJ1-2, with no clear D. The ends were cut back, 0 bases at V and 6 bases at J, with 9 bases in the middle. Germline V gene sequence: CDR1 SGDLS, CDR2 YYNGEE. CDR3 length: 13 residues. The CDR3 protein is CASSVDRRNGYTF. In nucleotides, the CDR3 is TGTGCCAGCAGCGTAGACAGACGGAATGGCTACACCTTC.

This rearrangement joins TRBV9 to TRBJ2-3, with 9 nucleotides matching TRBD2. CDR3 length: 15 residues. Germline CDR1 and CDR2: SGDLS and YYNGEE. The J segment lost 2 bases and the V segment lost 3 bases, leaving 4 bases of the junction unmatched. CDR3 region: CASSGGGGVTDTQYF. The CDR3, as DNA: TGTGCCAGCAGCGGAGGCGGGGGGGTCACAGATACGCAGTATTTT.